A single sample is the source of the 19 T cell receptor beta chains below, sequenced in a study of blood T cell repertoires in COVID-19. Sequencing used immunoSEQ multiplex PCR; TCRdb keeps in-frame clones, though not all of them. The table includes roughly 100,000 clones, about 85% detected once. The source material was peripheral blood. The source of these receptors is a man aged 50 to 59 in a cohort sampled during active COVID-19.

This clone was picked up a small number of times. The chain combines TRBV19 with TRBJ2-1; D is possibly TRBD2 (5 bases). The CDR3 has 13 amino acids. Trimming cost V 5 bases and J 7 bases, with 12 bases left between them. Per germline, CDR1 LNHDA and CDR2 SQIVND (reference sequence). The CDR3 region has the DNA TGTGCCAGTAGTCCGCGAGGGAAAAATGAGCAGTTCTTC. Protein product: CASSPRGKNEQFF.

This sequence joins TRBV7-8 and TRBJ2-3; 8 bases are a match to TRBD2. Germline CDR1 SGHVS, CDR2 FQNEAQ. CDR3 length: 16 residues. Trimming cost V 0 bases and J 2 bases; bases outside gene matches: 4. Here the CDR3 reads CASSLAGSGATDTQYF. DNA of the CDR3: TGTGCCAGCAGCTTAGCGGGTAGCGGGGCCACAGATACGCAGTATTTT.

The chain couples TRBV6-2 or TRBV6-3 to TRBJ1-5; D remains unclear. This CDR3 comprises 15 residues. Trimming removed 4 bases from V and 11 bases from J, with 21 bases in between. Germline CDR1 MNHEY, CDR2 SVGEGT. DNA of the CDR3: TGTGCCAGCAGTTCCACCGTAGGCGGGAGGACGGCCCAGCATTTT. Its translation: CASSSTVGGRTAQHF.

The sample holds one count of this clone. V usage is TRBV27 and J usage is TRBJ2-1; TRBD1 matches 8 bases. V gave up 6 bases and J gave up 9 bases; unmatched junction bases: 10. This CDR3 region has 14 residues. Per germline, CDR1 MNHEY and CDR2 SMNVEV (reference sequence). The CDR3 here is CASRKGQGAGEQFF. Written as DNA, the CDR3 is TGTGCCAGCAGAAAAGGACAGGGTGCGGGTGAGCAGTTCTTC.

V is TRBV19 and J is TRBJ1-1, with D unclear. CDR3 size: 14 residues. Trimming took off 0 bases at V and 1 base at J, with 6 bases between the two ends. Germline V gives CDR1 LNHDA, CDR2 SQIVND (reference sequence). CDR3 sequence: CASSIEAGNTEAFF. In DNA, the CDR3 is TGTGCCAGTAGTATAGAAGCGGGGAACACTGAAGCTTTCTTT.

V gene TRBV19 combines with J gene TRBJ2-2, with D maybe TRBD1 (5 bases). Trimming cost V 10 bases and J 1 base, with 13 bases left between them. This CDR3 spans 14 amino acids. Looked up from germline, CDR1 is LNHDA and CDR2 is SQIVND (reference sequence). DNA for the CDR3: TGTGCCACCCAAGCCAGGGTGAACACCGGGGAGCTGTTTTTT. Protein product: CATQARVNTGELFF.

The rearrangement joins TRBV12-3 or TRBV12-4 to TRBJ1-4; 8 bases fit TRBD1. This CDR3 is built from 13 residues. V was pared by 7 bases and J by 3 bases, with 1 base of the junction left unmatched. The CDR3 coding sequence is TGTGCCAGCAAGACAGGGGCTAATGAAAAACTGTTTTTT. Protein sequence: CASKTGANEKLFF.

The chain uses TRBV6-1 and TRBJ1-2; the D gene is possibly TRBD1 (5 bases). The CDR3 consists of 16 residues. Trimming cost V 3 bases and J 2 bases, with 16 bases left between them. Germline V gives CDR1 MNHNS, CDR2 SASEGT. The CDR3 region has the DNA TGTGCCAGCAGTGACCCGGACACTGGACACAACTATGGCTACACCTTC. As protein: CASSDPDTGHNYGYTF.

This clone was picked up one time. The gene calls are TRBV28 and TRBJ2-1; D possibly corresponds to TRBD2 (5 bases). CDR1 is MDHEN and CDR2 is SYDVKM in the germline V gene. The CDR3 consists of 13 residues. Deletions cut 3 bases from V and 8 bases from J, with 11 bases between. CDR3 sequence reads: CASSFRRSDEQFF. As DNA, the CDR3 is TGTGCCAGCAGTTTTCGGCGTAGCGATGAGCAGTTCTTC.

The chain uses TRBV7-6 and TRBJ2-5, with D perhaps TRBD2 (6 bases). The CDR3 runs to 16 residues. The germline V gene has CDR1 SGHVS and CDR2 FNYEAQ. V lost 1 base and J 5 bases, leaving 17 bases between the germline ends. The CDR3 region is CASSLGSTAGGETQYF. In DNA, the CDR3 is TGTGCCAGCAGCTTAGGGTCAACCGCCGGAGGGGAGACCCAGTACTTC.

This clone was counted once. The chain employs TRBV19 and TRBJ1-2; D remains ambiguous. The germline V and J ends were trimmed by 5 bases and 6 bases, with 16 bases remaining between them. The CDR3 is 14 amino acids. Germline assignment: CDR1 LNHDA and CDR2 SQIVND (reference sequence). The CDR3 loop is CASSYYNPVDGYTF. DNA of the CDR3: TGTGCCAGTAGTTATTATAACCCCGTAGATGGCTACACCTTC.

The gene calls are TRBV19 and TRBJ1-6, with 8 nucleotides matching TRBD1. CDR1 is LNHDA and CDR2 is SQIVND in the germline V gene (reference sequence). The CDR3 totals 15 residues. The V and J ends lost 4 bases and 9 bases, in that order; junction bases with no gene match: 8. This CDR3 is CASSRPSGTGSPLHF. The DNA for the CDR3 is TGTGCCAGTAGTAGGCCTAGCGGGACAGGTTCACCCCTCCACTTT. Combining the CDR3 with reference TRBV19 and TRBJ1-6 gives the whole variable domain DGGITQSPKYLFRKEGQNVTLSCEQNLNHDAMYWYRQDPGQGLRLIYYSQIVNDFQKGDIAEGYSVSREKKESFPLTVTSAQKNPTAFYLCASSRPSGTGSPLHFGNGTRLTVT.

This clone was counted between two and nine times. The chain employs TRBV21-1 and TRBJ1-3; the D segment call TRBD1 is taken from the table without a DNA check. TRBV21-1 is labeled a pseudogene. The CDR3 is 15 residues long. The CDR3 nucleotides are TGTGCCAGCAGCAAAAAGGGGCCTTCCGGAAACACCATATATTTT. Its protein product is CASSKKGPSGNTIYF.

The chain recombines TRBV19 with TRBJ2-3; D possibly corresponds to TRBD1 (6 bases). Germline CDR1 LNHDA, CDR2 SQIVND (reference sequence). With 4 bases removed from V and 2 bases from J, the gap between germline ends came to 13 bases. This CDR3 is 15 amino acids long. The CDR3 DNA reads as TGTGCCAGTAGTAGACAGGAGAGGTTCACAGATACGCAGTATTTT. Protein sequence: CASSRQERFTDTQYF.

The chain links TRBV4-1 to TRBJ1-1; a possible D gene is TRBD1 (6 bases). The germline gives CDR1 MGHRA, CDR2 YSYEKL. V was trimmed by 1 base and J by 3 bases, leaving 12 bases between them. The CDR3 is 15 residues long. CDR3 sequence reads: CASSQAGVGDTEAFF. CDR3 bases: TGCGCCAGCAGCCAAGCAGGGGTGGGGGACACTGAAGCTTTCTTT.

The rearrangement uses TRBV10-3 and TRBJ1-2; possible D gene TRBD1, 5 bases. Trimming left V 0 bases short and J 4 bases short, with 12 bases between. Germline-derived CDR1 and CDR2 are ENHRY and SYGVKD. This CDR3 region has 15 residues. CDR3 nucleotide sequence: TGTGCCATCAGTGAGTCTGGCGACAGTGTCTATGGCTACACCTTC. This sequence encodes CAISESGDSVYGYTF.

The chain is built from TRBV7-2 and TRBJ1-1, with D possibly being TRBD1 (6 bases). The CDR3 is 14 amino acids. Germline lookup yields CDR1 SGHTA and CDR2 FQGNSA. The V end was cut by 5 bases, the J end by 5 bases, with 15 bases between. The CDR3 loop is CASSPQGRRTEAFF. The CDR3 region has the DNA TGTGCCAGCAGCCCACAGGGAAGAAGGACTGAAGCTTTCTTT.

V and J are TRBV7-9 and TRBJ1-2; TRBD1 matches 11 bases. The ends lost 4 bases at V and 7 bases at J; junction bases unmatched: 2. Germline CDR1 reads SEHNR; CDR2 reads FQNEAQ (reference sequence). The CDR3 spans 13 residues. The CDR3 bases are TGTGCCAGCAGCTCCGGGACAGGGGGTGGCTACACCTTC. Amino acids: CASSSGTGGGYTF.

The chain employs TRBV7-2 and TRBJ2-1; D not resolved. The CDR3 has 15 amino acids. CDR1 and CDR2 (germline): SGHTA, FQGNSA. The ends were cut back, 1 base at V and 4 bases at J, with 11 bases in the middle. The CDR3 DNA sequence: TGTGCCAGCAGCTTAGGTCCGAACCTATACAATGAGCAGTTCTTC. Translated: CASSLGPNLYNEQFF.